The present T cell receptor (beta chain) was sequenced within a study of T cell repertoires in cytomegalovirus infection. Overall study context: Carrying CMV and the relevant HLA type showed in public TCR beta signatures. General study results and limits: HLA-C-restricted CMV clonotypes gave the most frequent clonotype in two of eight donors. Using cumulative public TCR beta family frequency, the authors identified those who carried CMV together with the relevant HLA.

On this clonotype: The antigen remains unidentified.

TCRdb recomputed calls from the reads with MiXCR, one row per CDR3 protein. This sample has approximately 250,000 distinct CDR3 sequences, with approximately 22% found just once. Germline V gives CDR1 SGHDN, CDR2 FVKESK. The germline V and J ends were trimmed by 6 bases and 0 bases, with 15 bases remaining between them. This CDR3 is 16 amino acids long. The rearrangement links TRBV14 to TRBJ2-1; D possibly corresponds to TRBD2 (7 bases). This TCR was sampled from a human donor in good health (CMV status not recorded). Some clones in this sample may be carry-over from other donors' samples. Input material: CD8+ T cells from PBMCs. The CDR3 coding sequence is TGTGCCAGCAGGCCTAGGGGGGGAAGCTCCTACAATGAGCAGTTCTTC. Translated, it gives CASRPRGGSSYNEQFF.